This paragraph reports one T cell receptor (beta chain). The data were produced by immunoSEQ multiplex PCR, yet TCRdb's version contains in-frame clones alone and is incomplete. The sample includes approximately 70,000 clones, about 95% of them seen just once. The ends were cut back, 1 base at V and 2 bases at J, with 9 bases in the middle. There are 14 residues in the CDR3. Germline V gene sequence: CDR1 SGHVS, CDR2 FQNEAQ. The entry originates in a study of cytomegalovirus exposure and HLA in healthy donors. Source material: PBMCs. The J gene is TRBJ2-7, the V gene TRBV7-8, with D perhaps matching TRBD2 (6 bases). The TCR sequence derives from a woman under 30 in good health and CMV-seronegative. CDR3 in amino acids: CASSLGDLPYEQYF. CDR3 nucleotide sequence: TGTGCCAGCAGCTTAGGGGACTTGCCCTACGAGCAGTACTTC.